This is a list of T cell receptor beta chains from one sample in a study of blood T cell repertoires in COVID-19. Clones were read by immunoSEQ multiplex PCR, and TCRdb kept only the in-frame ones, dropping some. The table shows some 96,000 clones, with roughly nine tenths occurring only once. The sample was peripheral blood. The receptor set was obtained from a man aged 50-60 years with active COVID-19. CDR3s include the opening cysteine and the closing phenylalanine or tryptophan. The D gene is left open where the match is weak. Not every row has a clone size; where given, it reads once, few, many or a size class.

TRBD1	-	TRBV2	TRBJ1-2	CASSETGPYGYTF	TGTGCCAGCAGTGAGACAGGGCCATATGGCTACACCTTC
TRBD2	-	TRBV5-6	TRBJ2-1	CASSLEGSGGSYNEQFF	TGTGCCAGCAGCTTGGAGGGTAGCGGGGGCTCCTACAATGAGCAGTTCTTC
-	-	TRBV6-7	TRBJ2-1	CASSYSRRDDLNEQFF	TGTGCCAGCAGTTACTCGAGGCGGGATGACCTTAATGAGCAGTTCTTC
TRBD1	-	TRBV4-1	TRBJ2-7	CASSQADTGGQYF	TGCGCCAGCAGCCAAGCTGACACAGGGGGGCAGTACTTC
-	-	TRBV5-6	TRBJ1-5	CASSLGGPYGNQPQHF	TGTGCCAGCAGCTTGGGTGGTCCCTATGGCAATCAGCCCCAGCATTTT
TRBD1	-	TRBV28	TRBJ1-1	CASSFPGQTNTEAFF	TGTGCCAGCAGTTTCCCGGGACAGACGAACACTGAAGCTTTCTTT
-	-	TRBV4-1	TRBJ2-1	CASSWRQVADNEQFF	TGCGCCAGCAGTTGGCGACAGGTGGCCGACAATGAGCAGTTCTTC
-	-	TRBV4-1	TRBJ2-1	CASSSYNEQFF	TGCGCCAGCAGCTCGTACAATGAGCAGTTCTTC
TRBD2	once	TRBV11-2	TRBJ2-1	CASSQPGGAIYNEQFF	TGTGCCAGCAGCCAACCCGGGGGGGCCATCTACAATGAGCAGTTCTTC
-	-	TRBV5-8	TRBJ2-1	CASSFTRQLYNEQFF	TGTGCCAGCAGCTTCACCCGGCAACTATACAATGAGCAGTTCTTC
-	-	TRBV4-1	TRBJ1-2	CASSQASRDTYGYTF	TGCGCCAGCAGCCAAGCTTCCCGGGACACCTATGGCTACACCTTC
TRBD2	-	TRBV11-3	TRBJ2-1	CASSLEGTSGGPSSYNEQFF	TGTGCCAGCAGCTTAGAAGGGACTAGCGGGGGGCCCAGCTCCTACAATGAGCAGTTCTTC
TRBD1	-	TRBV3-1/TRBV3-2	TRBJ2-1	CASSQDQGTVNEQFF	TGTGCCAGCAGCCAAGATCAGGGGACAGTAAATGAGCAGTTCTTC
TRBD1	-	TRBV11-2	TRBJ2-4	CASSLRRRDSKNIQYF	TGTGCCAGCAGCTTAAGGAGACGGGACAGCAAAAACATTCAGTACTTC
-	-	TRBV5-1	TRBJ1-1	CASSQQDRSLGAFF	TGCGCCAGCAGCCAACAAGACAGGTCATTGGGAGCTTTCTTT
-	-	TRBV5-1	TRBJ1-1	CASSPGDLLTEAFF	TGCGCCAGCAGCCCCGGGGATTTACTAACTGAAGCTTTCTTT
-	-	TRBV19	TRBJ2-1	CASSIGGGGYNEQFF	TGTGCCAGTAGTATAGGGGGGGGCGGATACAATGAGCAGTTCTTC
TRBD1	once	TRBV5-1	TRBJ2-2	CASSLGDRVNTGELFF	TGCGCCAGCAGCTTGGGGGACAGGGTGAACACCGGGGAGCTGTTTTTT
TRBD1	-	TRBV5-1	TRBJ2-5	CASSSGTGDETQYF	TGCGCCAGCAGTTCCGGGACAGGGGACGAGACCCAGTACTTC
-	-	TRBV5-4	TRBJ2-1	CASSLLNNEQFF	TGTGCCAGCAGCTTGTTAAACAATGAGCAGTTCTTC
TRBD2	many	TRBV5-4	TRBJ2-1	CASSFGLAGGISYNEQFF	TGTGCCAGCAGCTTCGGGCTAGCGGGAGGGATCTCCTACAATGAGCAGTTCTTC
TRBD2	-	TRBV5-1	TRBJ2-5	CASSLGRVIAGFQETQYF	TGCGCCAGCAGCTTAGGCAGGGTAATAGCGGGATTTCAAGAGACCCAGTACTTC
TRBD2	-	TRBV5-6	TRBJ2-1	CASSFLAGGTLSYNEQFF	TGTGCCAGCAGCTTCCTAGCGGGGGGAACTCTCTCCTACAATGAGCAGTTCTTC
TRBD1	few	TRBV19	TRBJ1-6	CASSIGTGNSPLHF	TGTGCCAGTAGTATAGGGACAGGGAATTCACCCCTCCACTTT
TRBD2	-	TRBV5-1	TRBJ2-1	CASSLVRAGPNEQFF	TGCGCCAGCAGCTTGGTGCGAGCGGGGCCCAATGAGCAGTTCTTC
TRBD1	-	TRBV6-5	TRBJ2-5	CASSQNRGHQETQYF	TGTGCCAGCAGTCAAAACAGGGGGCACCAAGAGACCCAGTACTTC
-	-	TRBV6-1	TRBJ2-3	CASSEGLASTDTQYF	TGTGCCAGCAGTGAAGGGTTAGCGAGCACAGATACGCAGTATTTT
TRBD2	once	TRBV5-4	TRBJ2-5	CASSSERGPQETQYF	TGTGCCAGCAGTTCAGAGCGGGGGCCTCAAGAGACCCAGTACTTC
-	-	TRBV24-1	TRBJ1-2	CATSDRAYGYTF	TGTGCCACCAGTGACAGGGCCTATGGCTACACCTTC
TRBD1	-	TRBV7-9	TRBJ1-2	CASSLTGEANYGYTF	TGTGCCAGCAGCTTGACAGGGGAAGCTAACTATGGCTACACCTTC
-	-	TRBV27	TRBJ2-1	CASSSGGNEQFF	TGTGCCAGCAGTTCGGGCGGGAATGAGCAGTTCTTC